This T cell receptor (beta chain) was obtained from a study of molecular identifiers for immune sequencing clone quantification. Source material for naive CD8 libraries was about 17,000 to 1,100,000 sorted cells, with 10%, 30% or 50% RNA. Sorting recovered naive CD8 T cells on a CD8+CD4-CCR7+CD45RA+ profile. Germline trimming cut 1 base from V and 1 base from J; bases unmatched to any gene: 12. Germline CDR1 and CDR2: MGHRA and YSYEKL. The CDR3 contains 18 residues. Listed TCR primers and previously described methods were used for bulk TCR libraries. TCRdb redid the calling of the PCR reads with MiXCR, one entry per CDR3 protein. The repertoire holds about half a million distinct CDR3 sequences, about a fifth seen once, with about 0.8% in the top ten.

This receptor was obtained from a human donor in good health. Some libraries in this study had Jurkat cell RNA spiked in. The chain recombines TRBV4-1 with TRBJ1-1; 7 bases agree with TRBD1. Sequenced sample: naive CD8+ T cells from blood, with Jurkat cell RNA spiked in. Subset reported: FACS-sorted CD8+CD4-CCR7+CD45RA+ naive T cells. The CDR3 protein is CASSQVGSRQGTNTEAFF. The CDR3 DNA reads TGCGCCAGCAGCCAAGTAGGGTCCAGACAGGGTACGAACACTGAAGCTTTCTTT.